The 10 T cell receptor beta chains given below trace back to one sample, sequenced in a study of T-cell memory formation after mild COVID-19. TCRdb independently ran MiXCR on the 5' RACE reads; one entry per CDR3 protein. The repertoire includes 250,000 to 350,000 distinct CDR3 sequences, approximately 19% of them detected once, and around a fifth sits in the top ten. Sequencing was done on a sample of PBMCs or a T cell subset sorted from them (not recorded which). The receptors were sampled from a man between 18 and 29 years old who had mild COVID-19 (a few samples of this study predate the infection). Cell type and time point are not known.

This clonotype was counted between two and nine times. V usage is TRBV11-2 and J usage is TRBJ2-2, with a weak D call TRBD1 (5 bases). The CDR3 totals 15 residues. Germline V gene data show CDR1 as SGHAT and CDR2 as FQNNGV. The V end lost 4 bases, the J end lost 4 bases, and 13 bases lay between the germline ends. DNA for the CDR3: TGTGCCAGCAGCTCAGGCAGGGTGGGCACCGGGGAGCTGTTTTTT. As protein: CASSSGRVGTGELFF.

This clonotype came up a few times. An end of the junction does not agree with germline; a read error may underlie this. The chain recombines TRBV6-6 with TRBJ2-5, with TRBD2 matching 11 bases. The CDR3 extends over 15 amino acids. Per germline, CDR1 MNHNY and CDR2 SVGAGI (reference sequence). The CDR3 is CDSSKRLAGQETQYF. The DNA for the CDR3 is TGTGACAGCAGTAAAAGACTAGCGGGACAAGAGACCCAGTACTTC.

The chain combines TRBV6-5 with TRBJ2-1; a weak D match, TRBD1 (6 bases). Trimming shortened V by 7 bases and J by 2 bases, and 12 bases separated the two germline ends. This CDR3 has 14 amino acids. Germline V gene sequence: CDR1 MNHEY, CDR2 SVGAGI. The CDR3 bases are TGTGCCAGCACGTCGACAGGCCCCTACAATGAGCAGTTCTTC. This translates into CASTSTGPYNEQFF.

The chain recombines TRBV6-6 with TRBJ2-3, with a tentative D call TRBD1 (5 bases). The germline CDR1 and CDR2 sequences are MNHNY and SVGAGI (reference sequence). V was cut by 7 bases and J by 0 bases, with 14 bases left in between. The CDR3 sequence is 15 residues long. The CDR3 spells CASTTQGSSTDTQYF. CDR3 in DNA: TGTGCCAGCACCACCCAGGGATCTAGCACAGATACGCAGTATTTT.

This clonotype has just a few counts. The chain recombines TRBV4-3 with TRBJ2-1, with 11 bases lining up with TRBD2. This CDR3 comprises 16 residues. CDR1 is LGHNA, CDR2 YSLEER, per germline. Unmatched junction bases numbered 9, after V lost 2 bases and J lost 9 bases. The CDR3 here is CASSQFSSGGPLEQFF. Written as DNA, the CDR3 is TGCGCCAGCAGCCAATTTTCTAGCGGGGGGCCGCTTGAGCAGTTCTTC.

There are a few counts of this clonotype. This chain's CDR3 is CASSRTLGAGGQETQYF. The CDR3 region has the DNA TGCGCCAGCAGCCGGACTCTGGGAGCGGGGGGCCAAGAGACCCAGTACTTC. V usage is TRBV4-3 and J usage is TRBJ2-5, with TRBD2 matching over 9 bases. The CDR3 runs to 17 residues. Germline V CDR1 and CDR2: LGHNA, YSLEER. Germline trimming cut 4 bases from V and 1 base from J; bases unmatched to any gene: 10.

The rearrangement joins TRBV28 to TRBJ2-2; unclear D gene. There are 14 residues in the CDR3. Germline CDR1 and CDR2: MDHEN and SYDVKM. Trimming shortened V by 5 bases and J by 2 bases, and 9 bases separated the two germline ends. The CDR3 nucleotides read TGTGCCAGCAGTCCAGGATTCAACACCGGGGAGCTGTTTTTT. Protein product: CASSPGFNTGELFF.

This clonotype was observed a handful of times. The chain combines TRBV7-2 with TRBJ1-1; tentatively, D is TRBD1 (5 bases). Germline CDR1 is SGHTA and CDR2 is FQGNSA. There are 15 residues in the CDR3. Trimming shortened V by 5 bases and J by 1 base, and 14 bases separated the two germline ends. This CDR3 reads CASSRAGGENTEAFF. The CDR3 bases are TGTGCCAGCAGCCGAGCGGGGGGGGAGAACACTGAAGCTTTCTTT.

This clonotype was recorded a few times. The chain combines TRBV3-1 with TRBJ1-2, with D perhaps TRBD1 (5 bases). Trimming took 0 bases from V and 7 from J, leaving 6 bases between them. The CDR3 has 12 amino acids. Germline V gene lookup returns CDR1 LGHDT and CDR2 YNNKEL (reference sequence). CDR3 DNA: TGTGCCAGCAGCCAAGACGGGGCTGGCTACACCTTC. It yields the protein CASSQDGAGYTF.

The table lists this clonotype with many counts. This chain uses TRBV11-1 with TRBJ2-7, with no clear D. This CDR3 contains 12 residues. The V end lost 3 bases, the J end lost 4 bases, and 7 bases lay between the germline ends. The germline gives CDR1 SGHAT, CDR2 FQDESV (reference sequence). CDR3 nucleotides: TGTGCCAGCAGCTTGAACAGTTACGAGCAGTACTTC. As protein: CASSLNSYEQYF. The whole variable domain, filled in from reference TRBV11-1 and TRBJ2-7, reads EAEVAQSPRYKITEKSQAVAFWCDPISGHATLYWYRQILGQGPELLVQFQDESVVDDSQLPKDRFSAERLKGVDSTLKIQPAELGDSAMYLCASSLNSYEQYFGPGTRLTVT.